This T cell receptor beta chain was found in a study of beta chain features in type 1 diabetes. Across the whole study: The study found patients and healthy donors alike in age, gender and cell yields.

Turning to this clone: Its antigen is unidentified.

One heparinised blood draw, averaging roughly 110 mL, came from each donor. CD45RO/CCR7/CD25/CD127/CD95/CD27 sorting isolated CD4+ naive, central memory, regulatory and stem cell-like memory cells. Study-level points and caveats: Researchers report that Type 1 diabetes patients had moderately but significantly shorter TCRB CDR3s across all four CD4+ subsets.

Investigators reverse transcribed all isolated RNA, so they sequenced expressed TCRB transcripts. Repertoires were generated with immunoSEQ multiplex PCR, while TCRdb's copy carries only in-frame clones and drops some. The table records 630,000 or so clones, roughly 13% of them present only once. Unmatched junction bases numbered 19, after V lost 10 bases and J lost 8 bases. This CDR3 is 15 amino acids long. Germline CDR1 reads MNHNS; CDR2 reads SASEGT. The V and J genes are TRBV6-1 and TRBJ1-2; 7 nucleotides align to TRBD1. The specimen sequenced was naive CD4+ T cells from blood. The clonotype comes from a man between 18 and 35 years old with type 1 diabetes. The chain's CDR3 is CATKTSEGARVGYTF. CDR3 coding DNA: TGTGCCACCAAAACGTCTGAGGGGGCACGGGTGGGCTACACCTTC.